The count of the clone carrying this TCR beta chain is one. In germline, CDR1 is SQVTM, CDR2 ANQGSEA. J gave up 1 base and V 4 bases, and 5 bases lay outside the gene matches. The CDR3 totals 14 residues. The assay was immunoSEQ multiplex PCR, and TCRdb's table has in-frame clones only and misses some. The sample shows 150,000 to 200,000 clones, more than 75% of them seen only once. This sample stems from a study of blood T cell repertoires in COVID-19. Study-wide background: The analysed material was cDNA or gDNA that came from T cells, B-cell-depleted T cells, or PBMCs.

The gene calls are TRBV29-1 and TRBJ2-3, with 7 bases aligning to TRBD2. The sequence derives from a woman aged 45-59 years with acute COVID-19. Sequencing was done on a sample of PBMCs or T cells enriched from blood (not recorded which). Here the CDR3 reads CSVGAGTGTDTQYF. For the CDR3, the DNA is TGCAGCGTTGGAGCGGGGACGGGCACAGATACGCAGTATTTT.